This T cell receptor beta chain emerged from a study of blood T cells in healthy people across ages. Donors ranged from roughly 6 to 90 years old and were healthy Caucasians in Russia. Through a sample-barcoded 5' primer and a J-beta primer mix, a second PCR was run for about 6 to 11 cycles. Per sample, CDR3-containing paired-end reads numbered at least 3 million. TCRdb redid the calling of the 5' RACE reads with MiXCR, one entry per CDR3 protein. The sample comprises almost 1 million distinct CDR3 sequences, just over 50% of which are singletons, and about a fifth rests with the top ten. V was clipped by 5 bases and J by 6 bases, with 25 bases between them. CDR3 size: 17 residues. Looked up from germline, CDR1 is SGHVS and CDR2 is FNYEAQ. This clonotype has just one count. No antigen is known for it. Overall study results and limits: Researchers judged that diversity estimates from one million T cells fell short of true values.

The sample taken for sequencing was blood. The gene calls are TRBV7-6 and TRBJ1-2; no reliable D call. The TCR originated in a woman aged 60 to 75 in good health. In DNA, the CDR3 is TGTGCCAGCAGCCCCCCCGATCAGGCGCAGAGCCCGGATGGCTACACCTTC. It is translated as CASSPPDQAQSPDGYTF.